The T cell receptor (beta chain) described here comes from a study of response to subunit inactivated influenza vaccine. This clonotype appeared a few times. This CDR3 has 13 residues. Between the trimmed V and J ends, which lost 6 bases and 5 bases, there was a span of 10 bases. TCRdb analysed the RT-PCR reads with MiXCR anew, one entry per CDR3 protein. The data show just under 550,000 distinct CDR3 sequences, under 30% seen once. The data were also submitted as part of a second study, on T cells expressing NK-cell markers. According to that study: TCR beta cDNA was generated via 5'RACE template switching incorporating UMIs. The sequencing cohort of eight donors included seven HCMV-seropositive individuals and one seronegative individual. Only alpha-beta TCR T cells were sorted in several experiments, using an anti-gamma-delta TCR antibody. Dominance of the CD3+CD56-NKG2C+ fraction by these clonotypes also held in a few donors.

The chain is built from TRBV12-3 or TRBV12-4 and TRBJ2-2, with D hard to call. The TCR was taken from a middle-aged man who received an inactivated influenza vaccine. Specimen: CD4+ T cells sorted from PBMCs, collected approximately 12 days after vaccination. This chain's CDR3 is CASSQTETGELFF. CDR3 bases: TGTGCCAGCAGCCAGACCGAAACCGGGGAGCTGTTTTTT.